This T cell receptor beta chain emerged from a study of blood T cells in healthy people across ages. This clonotype appeared a few times. Its antigen is as yet unknown. Germline V gene lookup returns CDR1 MDHEN and CDR2 SYDVKM. The V gene end was trimmed by 5 bases and the J gene end by 2 bases; junction bases not matched to a gene: 10. The CDR3 covers 16 residues. Every sample had a minimum of 6.5 million PBMCs isolated. General study results and limits: Researchers report that TCR beta diversity correlated strongly with naive T cell percentage. A roughly linear fall in TCR beta diversity per million T cells was seen with increasing age.

PCR was performed a second time for roughly 7 to 11 cycles using a sample-barcoded 5' primer and a J-beta primer mix. MiXCR, run by TCRdb on the 5' RACE reads, gives a single entry per CDR3 protein. The repertoire holds under 2,000,000 distinct CDR3 sequences, about 50% seen once, with approximately 2.1% in the top ten. The sample consisted of blood. The TCR sequence derives from a middle-aged woman in good health. The V and J genes are TRBV28 and TRBJ2-5, with 8 bases fitting TRBD1. The CDR3 DNA reads TGTGCCAGCAGTCCGAGGACAGGGAAGTCACAAGAGACCCAGTACTTC. Translation gives CASSPRTGKSQETQYF.